These 22 T cell receptor beta chains share one sample of origin, sequenced in a study of cytomegalovirus exposure and HLA in healthy donors. The PCR had 60 Vbeta and 13 Jbeta primers. Libraries were prepared by immunoSEQ multiplex PCR; TCRdb keeps only in-frame clonotypes and omits some of them. The sample holds approximately 140,000 clones; roughly 82% are singletons and the top ten take about 3.2%. Sequencing was done on a sample of PBMCs. Receptors originate from a man younger than 30 in good health and CMV-seropositive.

The chain employs TRBV29-1 and TRBJ2-7, with a possible D match to TRBD2 (6 bases). The CDR3 is 15 amino acids. Per germline, CDR1 SQVTM and CDR2 ANQGSEA. V was trimmed by 1 base and J by 0 bases, leaving 13 bases between them. The CDR3 DNA follows: TGCAGCGTTGAAGTAGAGTCTAGCGCCTCCTACGAGCAGTACTTC. It translates to CSVEVESSASYEQYF.

This clone has a handful of counts. V gene TRBV29-1 combines with J gene TRBJ2-2, with TRBD1 as a possible D gene (5 bases). The CDR3 runs to 13 residues. V lost 7 bases to trimming and J lost 7 bases, with 16 bases between them. The germline V gene encodes CDR1 SQVTM and CDR2 ANQGSEA. The CDR3 sequence is CSAFLWGNGELFF. CDR3 sequence (DNA): TGCAGCGCTTTCCTATGGGGCAACGGGGAGCTGTTTTTT.

A single count supports this clone. The CDR3 reads CASSQVESNYGYTF. CDR3 DNA: TGTGCCAGCAGCCAAGTTGAGTCTAACTATGGCTACACCTTC. This sequence joins TRBV4-2 and TRBJ1-2, with D unresolved. The CDR3 runs 14 residues. Germline V lookup: CDR1 LGHNA, CDR2 YNFKEQ. V was trimmed by 1 base and J by 0 bases, leaving 6 bases between them.

The V and J genes are TRBV9 and TRBJ2-5, with 7 bases identical to TRBD1. Germline V gene lookup returns CDR1 SGDLS and CDR2 YYNGEE. The V segment lost 3 bases and the J segment 0 bases; nucleotides outside the gene matches: 2. This CDR3 has 14 amino acids. CDR3 sequence: CASSEGTDQETQYF. CDR3 bases: TGTGCCAGCAGCGAGGGGACAGACCAAGAGACCCAGTACTTC.

The chain is built from TRBV30 and TRBJ1-6, with TRBD1 matching 7 bases. Trimming removed 0 bases from V and 10 bases from J; junction bases left unmatched: 9. This CDR3 spans 15 amino acids. CDR1 and CDR2 (germline): GTSNPN, SVGIG (reference sequence). The CDR3 bases are TGTGCCTGGAGTGTAGGGACAGCAATAAGATCACCCCTCCACTTT. Protein product: CAWSVGTAIRSPLHF.

This chain joins TRBV2 and TRBJ1-5; no definite D call. Germline loops: CDR1 SNHLY, CDR2 FYNNEI. V lost 4 bases, J lost 7 bases, and 8 bases lay in between. This CDR3 comprises 12 residues. CDR3 residues: CASSGEHQPQHF. The CDR3 DNA sequence: TGTGCCAGCAGTGGGGAGCACCAGCCCCAGCATTTT.

With regard to this clone: The junction departs from germline at one end; a sequencing error may be responsible. This chain links TRBV5-1 with TRBJ2-3, with a possible D match to TRBD2 (6 bases). Per germline, CDR1 SGHRS and CDR2 YFSETQ. The CDR3 totals 13 residues. The CDR3 loop is CASSLTGGPSRDF. CDR3 in DNA: TGCGCCAGCAGCTTGACAGGAGGGCCTTCCAGGGATTTT.

This rearrangement joins TRBV15 to TRBJ1-1, with D unclear. Germline CDR1 is LNHNV and CDR2 is YYDKDF (reference sequence). The CDR3 has 13 residues. V was cut by 2 bases and J by 2 bases, with 6 bases left in between. CDR3 sequence reads: CATSRIQNTEAFF. The CDR3 nucleotides read TGTGCCACCAGCAGAATTCAAAACACTGAAGCTTTCTTT.

The chain employs TRBV11-2 and TRBJ1-2, with 9 bases lining up with TRBD1. V gave up 5 bases and J gave up 3 bases; unmatched junction bases: 1. This CDR3 spans 13 amino acids. Germline V CDR1 and CDR2: SGHAT, FQNNGV. CDR3 sequence (DNA): TGTGCCAGCAGCCGGGACAGGGACTATGGCTACACCTTC. It yields the protein CASSRDRDYGYTF. Based on the CDR3 plus reference TRBV11-2 and TRBJ1-2, the full variable domain is EAGVAQSPRYKIIEKRQSVAFWCNPISGHATLYWYQQILGQGPKLLIQFQNNGVVDDSQLPKDRFSAERLKGVDSTLKIQPAKLEDSAVYLCASSRDRDYGYTFGSGTRLTVV.

The chain combines TRBV28 with TRBJ2-1; no clear D. The V gene lost 9 bases and the J gene lost 0 bases, with 12 bases spanning the gap. CDR1 is MDHEN and CDR2 is SYDVKM in the germline V gene. CDR3 size: 14 residues. CDR3 in DNA: TGTGCCAGTTCCCCGTCGAGCTCCTACAATGAGCAGTTCTTC. This codes for CASSPSSSYNEQFF.

This sequence joins TRBV11-2 and TRBJ2-1, with D possibly TRBD2 on 7 matching bases. This CDR3 has 15 amino acids. Trimming shortened V by 8 bases and J by 5 bases, and 19 bases separated the two germline ends. Germline CDR1 is SGHAT and CDR2 is FQNNGV. The CDR3 here is CASLKWGGRDNEQFF. DNA of the CDR3: TGTGCCAGCTTAAAGTGGGGGGGGCGAGACAATGAGCAGTTCTTC.

J is TRBJ2-7 and V is TRBV10-3; tentative D call: TRBD1 (6 bases). This CDR3 has 18 amino acids. Between the trimmed V and J ends, which lost 3 bases and 2 bases, there was a span of 23 bases. Germline-derived CDR1 and CDR2 are ENHRY and SYGVKD. CDR3 region: CAISELGRYEGQPYEQYF. In nucleotides, the CDR3 is TGTGCCATCAGTGAATTGGGACGGTATGAGGGACAACCCTACGAGCAGTACTTC.

The chain has TRBV5-1 and TRBJ1-1; 10 bases line up with TRBD1. The junction had 0 bases not matched to a gene; V was cut back by 0 bases and J by 1 base. The CDR3 has 15 amino acids. Germline loops: CDR1 SGHRS, CDR2 YFSETQ. The CDR3, as DNA: TGCGCCAGCAGCTTGGGGGACAGGGGGAACACTGAAGCTTTCTTT. Translation: CASSLGDRGNTEAFF.

The chain is built from TRBV6-1 and TRBJ1-1, with 7 nucleotides matching TRBD1. The CDR3 has 15 amino acids. V gave up 6 bases and J gave up 0 bases; unmatched junction bases: 7. Germline V gene data show CDR1 as MNHNS and CDR2 as SASEGT. The CDR3 region is CASRKTGELNTEAFF. The CDR3 nucleotides are TGTGCCAGCAGGAAAACAGGGGAGCTGAACACTGAAGCTTTCTTT.

The chain joins TRBV25-1 to TRBJ1-5; TRBD1 matches 7 bases. This CDR3 spans 15 amino acids. With 3 bases clipped from V and 3 bases from J, the junction kept 5 bases outside the gene matches. Germline CDR1 and CDR2: MGHDK and SYGVNS. CDR3 loop: CASSESQGDNQPQHF. The CDR3 coding sequence is TGTGCCAGCAGTGAGTCCCAGGGGGACAATCAGCCCCAGCATTTT. The whole variable domain, remainder taken from reference TRBV25-1 and TRBJ1-5, is EADIYQTPRYLVIGTGKKITLECSQTMGHDKMYWYQQDPGMELHLIHYSYGVNSTEKGDLSSESTVSRIRTEHFPLTLESARPSHTSQYLCASSESQGDNQPQHFGDGTRLSIL.

The V call is TRBV6-1, the J call TRBJ1-5, with TRBD1 matching 7 bases. With 6 bases clipped from V and 1 base from J, the junction kept 3 bases outside the gene matches. Germline assignment: CDR1 MNHNS and CDR2 SASEGT. The CDR3 is 14 amino acids. The CDR3 coding sequence is TGTGCCAGCAGCCGGGGACAGAGCAATCAGCCCCAGCATTTT. This encodes CASSRGQSNQPQHF.

This chain's CDR3 is CASRAGVPNYGYTF. Written as DNA, the CDR3 is TGTGCCAGCAGAGCGGGTGTTCCGAACTATGGCTACACCTTC. The V call is TRBV6-5, the J call TRBJ1-2; D gene unclear. Germline V gene sequence: CDR1 MNHEY, CDR2 SVGAGI. V shed 6 bases and J shed 2 bases, with 13 bases lying between them. The CDR3 covers 14 residues.

The CDR3 region is CASSLGVTAGTEAFF. CDR3 DNA: TGTGCCAGCAGCTTGGGCGTAACGGCGGGCACTGAAGCTTTCTTT. V usage is TRBV5-8 and J usage is TRBJ1-1; D is unclear. The CDR3 contains 15 residues. Trimming took off 0 bases at V and 4 bases at J, with 13 bases between the two ends. Germline assignment: CDR1 SGHTS and CDR2 YDEGEE.

This clone was picked up a small number of times. The chain joins TRBV5-1 to TRBJ2-1, with TRBD2 matching 13 bases. With 3 bases clipped from V and 7 bases from J, the junction kept 4 bases outside the gene matches. CDR3 length: 15 residues. Germline lookup yields CDR1 SGHRS and CDR2 YFSETQ. DNA for the CDR3: TGCGCCAGCAGCTCACTAGCGGGAGGGGTAAATGAGCAGTTCTTC. Translated, it gives CASSSLAGGVNEQFF.

This clone was seen a few times. V gene TRBV5-1 combines with J gene TRBJ2-1, with TRBD2 as a possible D gene (5 bases). Germline V gene data show CDR1 as SGHRS and CDR2 as YFSETQ. The CDR3 length is 14 residues. Trimming cost V 5 bases and J 5 bases, with 14 bases left between them. CDR3 nucleotide sequence: TGCGCCAGCAGACCTTCACCCGGGAACAATGAGCAGTTCTTC. Amino acid sequence: CASRPSPGNNEQFF.

This chain uses TRBV5-5 with TRBJ1-2; TRBD1 matches at 10 bases. This CDR3 has 14 residues. From germline, CDR1 is SGHKS and CDR2 YYEKEE (reference sequence). V trimming: 4 bases; J trimming: 10 bases; junction bases outside the gene matches: 10. CDR3 region: CASSGLGTGVAYTF. The CDR3 region has the DNA TGTGCCAGCAGCGGGCTAGGGACAGGGGTTGCCTACACCTTC.

The genes are TRBV18 and TRBJ2-6; D unresolved. Trimming left V 0 bases short and J 1 base short, with 7 bases between. CDR3 length: 16 residues. The germline V gene has CDR1 KGHSH and CDR2 LQKENI. CDR3 sequence (DNA): TGTGCCAGCTCACCACCGAGCGATTCTGGGGCCAACGTCCTGACTTTC. Protein product: CASSPPSDSGANVLTF. Filled out from reference TRBV18 and TRBJ2-6, the complete variable domain reads NAGVMQNPRHLVRRRGQEARLRCSPMKGHSHVYWYRQLPEEGLKFMVYLQKENIIDESGMPKERFSAEFPKEGPSILRIQQVVRGDSAAYFCASSPPSDSGANVLTFGAGSRLTVL.